This TCR beta chain was profiled in a study of cytomegalovirus exposure and HLA in healthy donors (dated by TCRdb to the late 2010s). Study-wide context: In an earlier analysis of roughly 590 of the donors, about 260 Gb of sequence data and about 110 million unique TCR beta sequences from about 180 million T cells were reported. The T cell repertoires of roughly 660 subjects were profiled by immunosequencing and related to cytomegalovirus serostatus. The number of typed donors differed by locus: roughly 620-640 for A, B, C, DRB1 and DQB1; approximately 520 for DQA1; about 600 for DPA1; and some 450 for DPB1. All discovery cohort repertoires had been generated using a single sequencing platform. To study patterns of TCR occurrence, a later analysis re-analyzed previously published TCR beta repertoires from hundreds of donors and added high-resolution HLA genotyping. Donor age, sex, ethnicity and CMV serostatus were compiled together with the repertoire data. Several DR-DQ haplotypes were treated as single units for association and clustering because of strong linkage in the cohort. The study combined high-throughput TCR immunosequencing, statistical association of individual TCRs with disease status, and machine learning to predict cytomegalovirus infection status. Both class I and class II loci were covered by HLA typing, at four-digit resolution. The genetic ancestry cluster associated with self-reported Caucasian donors included roughly 84% of the approximately 410 genotyped donors. The study aimed to test whether cataloging public T cell receptors could reveal signatures of past pathogen exposure. Across 300 to 500 genotyped donors of the cohort, an average of roughly 200,000 unique TCR beta nucleotide sequences per donor were sequenced, and roughly 17% of those sequences were non-productive. In addition to the first cohort of roughly 670 subjects, a separate validation cohort of 120 different subjects was used. A later genetic analysis used genome-wide SNP genotypes for about 65% of the roughly 700 donors, treating that subset as a discovery cohort. An early release that covered about 640 HLA-typed donors contained approximately 320 gigabases of sequencing data and 65 million to 100 million unique TCR sequences. In the later analysis, no new phenotypic data were used to find candidate immune exposures; instead, reliance was placed on TCR beta sequences and their occurrence across donors. An earlier analysis of fewer than 700 of the donors applied high-throughput TCR beta sequencing to assess whether each TCR beta V gene segment acted as functional or pseudogenic. Results the study describes overall, beyond this receptor: The classifier was reported to diagnose cytomegalovirus status with high specificity and sensitivity in both the original cohort and the validation cohort. A later genetic analysis reported fewer N-insertions in productive TCRs among donors in an Asian-associated ancestry cluster than the 666-donor mean. Broadly in line with IMGT annotations, most TCR beta V segments showed up in productive rearrangements about 87% or about 30% of the time in an earlier analysis of roughly 590 of the donors. When HLA alleles, especially DR and DQ, strongly co-occurred, TCR associations were difficult to assign to individual alleles. A further reported finding was that TCR beta sequences accurately predicted the HLA-A and HLA-B alleles for most subjects in the first cohort. In a later analysis, most CMV-associated TCR beta chains were found to appear HLA-restricted, with HLA associations seemingly driven largely by CMV exposure. In the study, 164 TCR beta chains were listed as associated with cytomegalovirus. Linkage disequilibrium might explain the correlated functional status among segregating V segments, but an unknown experimental factor could not be ruled out. Because the 87-base-pair reads could not distinguish some IMGT-functional V segments, including TRBV6-2 and TRBV6-3, those segments were excluded. It was suggested by the authors that the approach could potentially be generalized to other disease states and immunological phenotypes. Because counts were too low, about 18 rarely observed V segments, including chromosome 9 orphons, were excluded from the earlier analysis of 587 of the donors. V-gene and J-gene trimming of TCR beta chains was associated with a missense DCLRE1C variant in a later genetic analysis, and the association was replicated in an independent cohort. In a later analysis, the rate of TCR association differed among HLA loci, with DRB1 alleles having the most associated TCRs and HLA-C alleles having the fewest. The cohort was sequenced for TCR beta chains only, and without alpha or paired-chain data the features that could be detected were limited. At a false discovery rate of 0.05, a later analysis linked under 20,000 TCR beta sequences to specific HLA alleles. The presence/absence analyses assumed that sequencing depth was roughly uniform across donors, and that assumption may not be true. In a later analysis, several top co-occurrence clusters were reported to appear linked to parvovirus B19, influenza, CMV and Epstein-Barr virus. The only immune exposure information available for the cohort was CMV serostatus. A group of highly shared sequence variants was considered likely to be a technical artifact of the sequencing pipeline. A later analysis found that HLA-associated TCR beta chains were more clonally expanded and had lower generation probabilities than equally common non-associated chains. Because some donors lacked HLA typing at each locus, the association tests relied only on the typed subset. A few of the identified cytomegalovirus-associated TCR beta chains were confirmed in vitro to be specific for cytomegalovirus antigens. Across donors, most TCR sequences were observed very rarely, whereas some public TCRs were present in many individuals.

V lost 0 bases and J lost 4 bases; the stretch between them is 8 bases long. The CDR3 runs 14 residues from the cysteine to the phenylalanine. Just the 42-base CDR3 DNA is kept, in frame starting at base 1. CDR1 and CDR2, looked up from the germline V gene, are SGDLS and YYNGEE. Libraries were made using the immunoSEQ multiplex PCR assay. The multiplex PCR relied on a mix of 60 forward primers for TCR Vbeta segments and 13 reverse primers for TCR Jbeta segments. Amplification of the CDR3 region of rearranged TCR beta genes was performed with a multiplex PCR assay on genomic DNA. The amplified TCR beta libraries were sequenced on the Illumina HiSeq System as 87-base-pair reads. The authors processed their data as follows. A later analysis counted 65 million to 90 million unique TCR beta chains across the 650 to 700 repertoires, and roughly 11 million of these chains were shared by at least two donors. Raw reads were error-corrected and collapsed into unique sequences with a nearest-neighbor algorithm that merged closely related sequences to remove PCR and sequencing errors. To assign V, D and J gene segments, CDR3 sequences were aligned to IMGT reference sequences. For a sequence to be retained, at least a six-nucleotide match to both a V gene segment and a J gene segment was required. A rearrangement was called productive if the CDR3 had no stop codons and remained in frame with V and J, and every other rearrangement was called non-productive. Following IMGT convention, CDR3 was defined as the stretch from the second conserved V-encoded cysteine up to the conserved J-encoded phenylalanine. The earlier analysis of about 560 of the donors excluded any sequence lacking an unambiguous match to a single V gene segment. An earlier analysis of 587 of the donors classified V segments as functional when productive rearrangements were above 56.7% and as segregating when the standard deviation between donors was above 5%. A statistical classification framework was developed to diagnose cytomegalovirus status using the catalog of TCR beta chain sequences. In a later analysis, V and J genes were assigned by comparing TCR nucleotide sequences against IMGT/GENE-DB human TR gene sequences. In a later analysis, CDR3 sequences and most-parsimonious VDJ recombination scenarios were assigned using the TCRdist pipeline. In a later analysis, each TCR beta chain was defined by its CDR3 amino acid sequence together with its V-gene family, and reads lacking a unique V-gene family were excluded. To address suspected cross-contamination and a sequencing artifact, a later analysis removed 592 highly shared, low-generation-probability nucleotide sequences. A later analysis calculated a clonal expansion index for each public chain from normalized within-repertoire ranks of inferred template counts. In a later analysis, generation probabilities were computed with a VDJ recombination model fitted to out-of-frame rearrangements, and the resulting probabilities were checked against IGoR. Hypergeometric tests were used in a later analysis to score TCR-TCR, TCR-HLA and TCR-CMV co-occurrence, with a repertoire-size bias correction applied to the TCR pairs. To estimate false discovery rates, a later analysis permuted the HLA or CMV assignments 20 times. In a later analysis, co-occurring TCRs were grouped using DBSCAN, with TCRdist sequence similarity added in when clustering inside HLA-allele-positive subsets. For co-occurrence clustering, repertoires with fewer than 30,000 or more than 120,000 public chains were excluded, along with roughly 5 repertoires with anomalous nucleotide sharing. TCRdb limited this immuneACCESS table to in-frame rearrangements with V and J called. A share of clones is missing; checked studies link under half to unresolved V genes, and the rest is unexplained. V and J calls and clone size are given by that table; D and trimming were obtained from the DNA. Present in this sample are roughly 120,000 clones, roughly two thirds of which were seen just once. The top ten hold less than 2% of the sample.

This clone was counted once. Its antigen is still unknown. Base qualities were left out, and no much larger clone turns up one base away. The cohort consisted of 650 to 850 healthy bone marrow donors. At the time of sampling, every cohort member was nominally healthy, though immune exposures that went unrecorded were likely present. The donor tested CMV seropositive, placing the donor among the 290 or so seropositive members of the cohort. A peripheral blood sample was collected from each donor, and TCR beta sequencing was performed on peripheral blood mononuclear cells. Genomic DNA was extracted from the blood cell samples with the Qiagen DNeasy Blood Extraction Kit.

Sequenced material: PBMCs. The sequence was collected from a man aged 25 to 40 in good health and CMV-seropositive. The V and J segments used are TRBV9 and TRBJ1-5; TRBD1 is possibly the D segment (6 matching bases). At the DNA level, the sequence is TGTGCCAGCAGCGTAGGAGGGGGAAATCAGCCCCAGCATTTT. It codes for CASSVGGGNQPQHF. The full variable domain, with segments outside the CDR3 supplied by the reference TRBV9 and TRBJ1-5 proteins, appears as DSGVTQTPKHLITATGQRVTLRCSPRSGDLSVYWYQQSLDQGLQFLIQYYNGEERAKGNILERFSAQQFPDLHSELNLSSLELGDSALYFCASSVGGGNQPQHFGDGTRLSIL.